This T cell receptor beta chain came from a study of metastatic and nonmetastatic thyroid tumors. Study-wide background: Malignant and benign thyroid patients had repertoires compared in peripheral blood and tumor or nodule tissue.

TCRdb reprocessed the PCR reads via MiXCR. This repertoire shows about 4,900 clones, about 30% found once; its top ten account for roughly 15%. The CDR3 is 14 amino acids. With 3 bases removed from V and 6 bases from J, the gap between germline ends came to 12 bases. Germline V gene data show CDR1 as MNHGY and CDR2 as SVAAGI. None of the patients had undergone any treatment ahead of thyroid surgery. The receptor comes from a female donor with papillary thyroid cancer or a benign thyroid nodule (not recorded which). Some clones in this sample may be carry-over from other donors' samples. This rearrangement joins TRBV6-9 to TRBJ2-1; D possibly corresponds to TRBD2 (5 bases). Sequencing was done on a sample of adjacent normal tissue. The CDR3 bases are TGTGCCAGCAGTTACGGGATCCACTTCAATGAGCAGTTCTTC. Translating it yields CASSYGIHFNEQFF.